This is a list of T cell receptor beta chains from one sample in a study of blood T cells in healthy people across ages. TCRdb reanalysed the 5' RACE reads using MiXCR and keeps one entry per CDR3 protein. The sample carries 780,000 or so distinct CDR3 sequences, around 25% recorded once. This sample was shared with a second study, whose subject was T cells of mothers and their children.

Input material: blood. These receptors all stem from a boy younger than 18 in good health. Each CDR3 is given with its conserved first and last residue. Fields, in order: V gene, clone size, J gene, CDR3 protein. Some rows have no size entry. The others give once, few or many, or a class for an expanded clone.

>TRBV7-9|once|TRBJ2-5
CASSLAFGVRETQYF
>TRBV20-1|few|TRBJ2-3
CSARPQGLAGRHYGTDTQYF
>TRBV7-6|few|TRBJ1-2
CASSPLLPLGYTF
>TRBV11-2|few|TRBJ2-2
CASRSANTGELFF
>TRBV12-3/TRBV12-4|once|TRBJ2-5
CASSLRLVGETQYF
>TRBV5-1|.|TRBJ1-2
CASGQGNVLSGYTF
>TRBV6-6|few|.
CASSYNRPTHEQFF
>TRBV5-1|.|TRBJ1-4
CASSLGPGGENEKLFF
>TRBV5-8|.|TRBJ2-7
CASSLVAGAGEQYF
>TRBV10-3|few|TRBJ2-7
CAISEGQGYEQYF
>TRBV5-5|.|TRBJ2-1
CASSFRLAGVSNEQFF
>TRBV20-1|.|TRBJ2-7
CSVWDRGSYEQYF
>TRBV7-8|.|TRBJ1-3
CASSHANTGNTIYF
>TRBV7-9|few|TRBJ2-1
CASSSGLAGGPTSYNEQFF
>TRBV14|.|TRBJ1-1
CASSQDPLIVLMNTEAFF
>TRBV27|.|.
CASIRDRNRDEQFF
>TRBV28|few|TRBJ2-7
CASSFSGLLYEQYF
>TRBV28|.|TRBJ2-1
CASRRRGPNEQFF
>TRBV7-8|.|TRBJ1-4
CASSLVPVNNEKLFF
>TRBV5-1|.|TRBJ2-1
CASSWLGQSYNEQFF
>TRBV28|.|TRBJ2-5
CASSPLYQEQYF
>TRBV28|few|TRBJ2-7
CASYNSPYEQYF
>TRBV20-1|few|TRBJ2-1
CSADDRAYNEQFF
>TRBV6-2/TRBV6-3|.|TRBJ2-7
CASEGLSYEQYF
>TRBV20-1|.|.
CSATLRDRTYEQYF
>TRBV4-3|.|TRBJ2-1
CASSQDRQGLNEQFF
>TRBV4-3|.|TRBJ2-7
CASSQDLRKSYEQYF
>TRBV29-1|few|TRBJ2-1
CSVDRTGDNEQFF
>TRBV28|few|.
CAGSFPGFGAGRNEQFF
>TRBV7-2|.|TRBJ1-1
CASKSWGLATEAFF
>TRBV29-1|.|TRBJ2-1
CSMHKGQGNYNEQFF
>TRBV14|few|TRBJ2-5
CASSQGTGWETQYF
>TRBV3-1|few|TRBJ1-4
CASSPGRGTNEKLFF
>TRBV20-1|few|TRBJ2-7
CSARDLEGIRSYEQYF
>TRBV5-1|few|TRBJ2-6
CASSSTGGRGSGANVLTF
>TRBV24-1|.|TRBJ2-1
CATSDPTGRNEQFF
>TRBV6-4|.|TRBJ2-1
CANSELAGAVHEQFF
>TRBV20-1|few|TRBJ1-1
CSVLGQYTEAFF
>TRBV29-1|.|TRBJ1-4
CSVGFIGVKGEKLFF
>TRBV4-3|.|TRBJ2-2
CASSLTSEGYTGELFF
>TRBV28|many|TRBJ2-3
CASSLLAGGTDTQYF
>TRBV2|.|TRBJ1-6
CASIGDGNSPLHF
>TRBV10-3|.|TRBJ2-7
CAISYRDRVYEQYF
>TRBV2|.|TRBJ1-1
CATSGAPAAFF
>TRBV5-1|.|TRBJ2-7
CAGSLFTYEQYF
>TRBV3-1|few|TRBJ1-6
CASSPSSTGRNSPLHF